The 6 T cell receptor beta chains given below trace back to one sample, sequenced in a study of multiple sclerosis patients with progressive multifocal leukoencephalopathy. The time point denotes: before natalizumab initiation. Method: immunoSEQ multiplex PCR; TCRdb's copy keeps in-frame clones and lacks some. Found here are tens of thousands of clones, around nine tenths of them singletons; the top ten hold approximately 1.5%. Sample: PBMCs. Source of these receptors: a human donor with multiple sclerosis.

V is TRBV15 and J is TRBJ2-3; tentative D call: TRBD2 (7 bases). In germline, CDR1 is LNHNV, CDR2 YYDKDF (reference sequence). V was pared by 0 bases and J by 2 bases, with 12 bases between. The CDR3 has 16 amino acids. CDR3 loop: CATSRDRAGATDTQYF. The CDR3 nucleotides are TGTGCCACCAGCAGAGATCGCGCGGGGGCCACAGATACGCAGTATTTT.

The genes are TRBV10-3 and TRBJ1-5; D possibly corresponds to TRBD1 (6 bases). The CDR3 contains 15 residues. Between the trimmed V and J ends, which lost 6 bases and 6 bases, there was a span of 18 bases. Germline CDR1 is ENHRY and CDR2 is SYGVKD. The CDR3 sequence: CAISEMGGAGQPQHF. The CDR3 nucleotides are TGTGCCATCAGCGAGATGGGGGGGGCAGGTCAGCCCCAGCATTTT.

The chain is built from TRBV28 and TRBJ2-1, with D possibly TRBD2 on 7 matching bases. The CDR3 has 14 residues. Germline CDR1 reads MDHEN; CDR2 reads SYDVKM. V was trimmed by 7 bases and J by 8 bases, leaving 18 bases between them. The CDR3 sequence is CASIRGEGRHEQFF. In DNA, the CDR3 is TGTGCCAGCATTAGGGGGGAGGGCCGGCATGAGCAGTTCTTC. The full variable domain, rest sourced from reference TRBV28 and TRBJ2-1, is DVKVTQSSRYLVKRTGEKVFLECVQDMDHENMFWYRQDPGLGLRLIYFSYDVKMKEKGDIPEGYSVSREKKERFSLILESASTNQTSMYLCASIRGEGRHEQFFGPGTRLTVL.

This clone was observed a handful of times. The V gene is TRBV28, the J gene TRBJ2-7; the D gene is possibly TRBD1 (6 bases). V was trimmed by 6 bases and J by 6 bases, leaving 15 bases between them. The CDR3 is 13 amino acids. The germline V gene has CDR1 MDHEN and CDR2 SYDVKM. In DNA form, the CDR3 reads TGTGCCAGCAGCCCCCACAGGGTCGTCGAGCAGTACTTC. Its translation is CASSPHRVVEQYF.

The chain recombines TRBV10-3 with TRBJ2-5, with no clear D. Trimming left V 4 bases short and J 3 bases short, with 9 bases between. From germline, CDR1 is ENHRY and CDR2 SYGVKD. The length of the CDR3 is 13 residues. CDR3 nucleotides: TGTGCCATCAGTGTGGGAACCGAAGAGACCCAGTACTTC. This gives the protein CAISVGTEETQYF.

The CDR3 region has the DNA TGTGCCAGCTCACCAAGGGCGGACCGTGGGGATACGCAGTATTTT. This gives the protein CASSPRADRGDTQYF. The chain joins TRBV18 to TRBJ2-3; the D is unclear. The length of the CDR3 is 15 residues. V was clipped by 2 bases and J by 6 bases, with 15 bases between them. Looked up from germline, CDR1 is KGHSH and CDR2 is LQKENI. Variable domain in full (rest from reference TRBV18 and TRBJ2-3): NAGVMQNPRHLVRRRGQEARLRCSPMKGHSHVYWYRQLPEEGLKFMVYLQKENIIDESGMPKERFSAEFPKEGPSILRIQQVVRGDSAAYFCASSPRADRGDTQYFGPGTRLTVL.